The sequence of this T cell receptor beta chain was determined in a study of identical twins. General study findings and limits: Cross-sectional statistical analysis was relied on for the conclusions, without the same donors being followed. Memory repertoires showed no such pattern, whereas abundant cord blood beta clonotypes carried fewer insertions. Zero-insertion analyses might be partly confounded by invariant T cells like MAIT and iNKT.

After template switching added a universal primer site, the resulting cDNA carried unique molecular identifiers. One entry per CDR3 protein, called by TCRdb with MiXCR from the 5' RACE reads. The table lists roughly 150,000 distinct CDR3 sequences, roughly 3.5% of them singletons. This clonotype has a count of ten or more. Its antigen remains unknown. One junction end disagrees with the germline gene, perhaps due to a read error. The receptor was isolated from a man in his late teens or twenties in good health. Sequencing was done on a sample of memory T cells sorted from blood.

CDR3 sequence (DNA): TGCGCCAGCAGCTTGGCTGGCGGGAGCTTGGATTTC. Translated, it gives CASSLAGGSLDF. This chain links TRBV5-1 with TRBJ2-4; TRBD2 agrees at 7 bases. Germline V gene sequence: CDR1 SGHRS, CDR2 YFSETQ. The CDR3 is 12 residues long.